A selection of T cell receptor beta chains follows, all from one sample in a study of spatial heterogeneity in lung cancer. TCRdb reanalysed the 5' RACE reads using MiXCR and keeps one entry per CDR3 protein. The data contain more than 30,000 distinct CDR3 sequences, about 5% of them singletons. This sample comprised PBMCs, obtained at surgery. The receptors shown here come from a female donor with early-stage non-small cell lung cancer. Each CDR3 is given with its conserved first and last residue. Fields, in order: V gene, J gene, clone size, CDR3 protein. The listing skips clone size in some rows; elsewhere it reads once, few, many or a size class.

TRBV4-1	TRBJ1-2	many	CASSQDAPGLGYTF
TRBV5-1	TRBJ1-3	.	CASSPSTGNTIYF
TRBV5-6	TRBJ2-3	few	CASSLRDSPSGADTQYF
TRBV12-3/TRBV12-4	TRBJ2-2	many	CASSLFGASGELFF
TRBV13	TRBJ2-7	many	CASSLSGAYEQYF
TRBV29-1	TRBJ1-1	many	CSVEGAQGAEAFF
TRBV11-3	TRBJ2-2	many	CASSLSLGGNTGELFF
TRBV18	TRBJ2-5	many	CASSPPRDSQETQYF
TRBV10-3	TRBJ2-3	few	CAIGRKAGGTDTQYF
TRBV9	TRBJ2-5	many	CASSGGVAGVETQYF
TRBV5-5	TRBJ1-2	.	CASSLEPRGYGYTF
TRBV2	TRBJ2-7	.	CASKGQVAYEQYF
TRBV14	TRBJ2-1	many	CASSQRSGGQQFF
TRBV13	TRBJ2-2	many	CASRRIGIDTGELFF
TRBV28	TRBJ1-1	many	CASVKARGGTEAFF
TRBV5-1	TRBJ2-7	many	CASSFLGGGYEQYF
TRBV15	TRBJ2-5	many	CATSPLAGGETQYF
TRBV28	TRBJ2-2	few	CATTDSLTRTGELFF
TRBV20-1	TRBJ1-6	many	CSARDLGTGNSPLHF
TRBV20-1	TRBJ1-3	few	CSAGETGTAGNTIYF
TRBV12-3/TRBV12-4	TRBJ1-1	.	CASSLLGALEAFF
TRBV6-1	TRBJ1-2	many	CASGRPDGYTF
TRBV5-5	TRBJ1-5	few	CASSYKDSGNQPQHF
TRBV7-2	TRBJ1-2	many	CASSLEGSNYGYTF
TRBV9	TRBJ1-1	many	CASSVGSLGSTEAFF
TRBV5-4	TRBJ2-6	many	CASSLGLAGGSGANVLTF
TRBV20-1	TRBJ1-4	.	CSASSATNEKLFF
TRBV7-2	TRBJ2-2	.	CASSLQVTGELFF